The sequence of this TCR beta chain was determined in a study of T cells in Graves' hyperthyroidism and ophthalmopathy. Study background: Prior to any treatment, at the point of initial diagnosis, peripheral blood was collected. Study findings and constraints: The model predicted ophthalmopathy a median approximately 6.3 months before onset. Appearing also in blood were most of the thyroid clonotypes expanded above 0.001.

With a duration under 2 months, the hyperthyroidism was newly diagnosed in patients aged 18 to 65. RNA transcripts were the template for amplifying TCR beta CDR3 regions. In the first-round RT-PCR of the TCR CDR3, the HTBI primer set was used. TCRdb called the multiplex PCR reads again in MiXCR, with one record for every CDR3 protein. There are some 350,000 distinct CDR3 sequences in the sample; roughly 25% occur only once, and roughly 70% lies in the top ten. The CDR3 is 14 amino acids. The germline V gene has CDR1 MNHNY and CDR2 SVGAGI (reference sequence). Trimming left V 2 bases short and J 1 base short, with 9 bases between. This clonotype was observed a handful of times. Its specificity is not known.

Input material: blood. The TCR was taken from a man over 45 with Graves' hyperthyroidism. The V and J genes are TRBV6-6 and TRBJ2-7; D is unresolved. CDR3 in DNA: TGTGCCAGCAGTTACGACACCGGTTCCTACGAGCAGTACTTC. Protein: CASSYDTGSYEQYF.